This T cell receptor (beta chain) was sequenced for a study of cytomegalovirus exposure and HLA in healthy donors. The trim removed 6 bases at V and 1 base at J, leaving 2 bases unmatched. This CDR3 is 13 amino acids long. CDR1 KGHSH and CDR2 LQKENI come from the germline V gene. PCR used 60 Vbeta primers and 13 Jbeta primers. Generated by immunoSEQ multiplex PCR, the TCRdb table keeps only in-frame clones and is missing some. The sample includes approximately 220,000 clones, 75% to 80% of them seen just once. V usage is TRBV18 and J usage is TRBJ1-1, with 7 bases lining up with TRBD1. Material for sequencing was PBMCs. This clonotype was obtained from a male donor in good health and CMV-seronegative. The CDR3 here is CASSGQPNTEAFF. The CDR3 nucleotides read TGTGCCAGCTCGGGACAGCCGAACACTGAAGCTTTCTTT.